Following are 20 T cell receptor beta chains from one sample sequenced in a study of shared clonotypes between healthy human individuals. Using immunoSEQ multiplex PCR, the repertoire was profiled, and TCRdb retains in-frame clones only, with some absent. The sample includes millions of clones, 85% to 95% of them seen just once. Sequenced: naive CD4+ T cells from PBMCs. Subset reported: CD45RA+ positively selected. The receptors stem from a man younger than 35 in good health. Some clones in this sample may be carry-over from other donors' samples.

The CDR3 spells CASSDQGLPEAFF. As DNA, the CDR3 is TGTGCCAGCAGTGATCAGGGATTACCTGAAGCTTTCTTT. The V and J genes are TRBV28 and TRBJ1-1, with D perhaps matching TRBD1 (5 bases). This CDR3 region has 13 residues. The V end lost 5 bases, the J end lost 6 bases, and 13 bases lay between the germline ends. Germline CDR1 reads MDHEN; CDR2 reads SYDVKM. The full variable domain, completed using reference TRBV28 and TRBJ1-1, is DVKVTQSSRYLVKRTGEKVFLECVQDMDHENMFWYRQDPGLGLRLIYFSYDVKMKEKGDIPEGYSVSREKKERFSLILESASTNQTSMYLCASSDQGLPEAFFGQGTRLTVV.

V usage is TRBV7-9 and J usage is TRBJ2-1, with D maybe TRBD2 (6 bases). V lost 7 bases and J lost 3, with 16 bases in between. The CDR3 sequence is 15 residues long. CDR1 is SEHNR and CDR2 is FQNEAQ in the germline V gene (reference sequence). DNA for the CDR3: TGTGCCAGCACCCCAGAGGGTAGCGGCTACAATGAGCAGTTCTTC. Translated: CASTPEGSGYNEQFF.

The chain joins TRBV7-2 to TRBJ2-7; 14 bases are a match to TRBD2. J lost 2 bases, V lost 3 bases, and 12 bases had no gene match. Germline lookup yields CDR1 SGHTA and CDR2 FQGNSA. This CDR3 has 19 residues. The chain's CDR3 is CASSLRPGTSGSGPYEQYF. The CDR3 nucleotides are TGTGCCAGCAGCTTGAGGCCCGGGACTAGCGGGAGCGGTCCCTACGAGCAGTACTTC.

The CDR3 sequence: CASSLIQGAGQPQHF. In DNA form, the CDR3 reads TGTGCCAGCAGTTTAATACAGGGGGCAGGTCAGCCCCAGCATTTT. The gene calls are TRBV28 and TRBJ1-5, with 9 bases that match TRBD1. In germline, CDR1 is MDHEN, CDR2 SYDVKM. The CDR3 extends over 15 amino acids. V dropped 2 bases and J dropped 6; count of bases not matched to a gene: 5.

The chain is built from TRBV30 and TRBJ1-1; TRBD1 agrees at 7 bases. The J segment lost 5 bases and the V segment lost 3 bases, leaving 12 bases of the junction unmatched. Germline V CDR1 and CDR2: GTSNPN, SVGIG (reference sequence). This CDR3 is 15 amino acids long. This CDR3 is CAWRPTTGRRTEAFF. CDR3 sequence (DNA): TGTGCCTGGAGACCAACGACAGGGAGAAGGACTGAAGCTTTCTTT.

This chain uses TRBV11-3 with TRBJ2-1, with D unclear. Germline V gene lookup returns CDR1 SGHNT and CDR2 YENEEA. V lost 3 bases and J 8 bases, leaving 11 bases between the germline ends. The length of the CDR3 is 13 residues. The CDR3 reads CASSFGHRDEQFF. The CDR3 DNA sequence: TGTGCCAGCAGCTTCGGTCATAGGGATGAGCAGTTCTTC.

The chain links TRBV4-1 to TRBJ1-2; D is perhaps TRBD1 (5 bases). This CDR3 has 13 amino acids. The V end was cut by 3 bases, the J end by 7 bases, with 12 bases between. CDR1 is MGHRA and CDR2 is YSYEKL in the germline V gene. DNA for the CDR3: TGCGCCAGCAGCCAGTCACCGGGACGTGGCTACACCTTC. Its protein product is CASSQSPGRGYTF.

V and J are TRBV4-1 and TRBJ2-1; 7 positions agree with TRBD2. The trim removed 5 bases at V and 7 bases at J, leaving 11 bases unmatched. The CDR3 is 15 amino acids. Germline assignment: CDR1 MGHRA and CDR2 YSYEKL. The CDR3 DNA reads as TGCGCCAGCAGCGGAGGGCGGGAGAGTGGGAATGAGCAGTTCTTC. Translated, it gives CASSGGRESGNEQFF.

This clone was seen only a few times. The rearrangement joins TRBV19 to TRBJ1-2; no reliable D call. The CDR3 has 15 amino acids. Trimming took off 2 bases at V and 0 bases at J, with 10 bases between the two ends. Germline-derived CDR1 and CDR2 are LNHDA and SQIVND (reference sequence). CDR3 region: CASSIQDPANYGYTF. In nucleotides, the CDR3 is TGTGCCAGTAGTATACAGGATCCTGCTAACTATGGCTACACCTTC.

In its sample, this clone was seen once. Other nucleotide sequences in the sample specify the same CDR3. The chain couples TRBV5-5 to TRBJ2-5; TRBD1 aligns across 7 bases. From germline, CDR1 is SGHKS and CDR2 YYEKEE (reference sequence). The CDR3 loop spans 14 amino acids. J lost 2 bases, V lost 4 bases, and 5 bases had no gene match. CDR3 residues: CASSRGQTQETQYF. The CDR3 DNA is TGTGCCAGCAGCAGGGGACAGACACAAGAGACCCAGTACTTC.

The rearrangement uses TRBV28 and TRBJ2-7, with 8 bases lining up with TRBD1. Germline V gene sequence: CDR1 MDHEN, CDR2 SYDVKM. The junction had 5 bases not matched to a gene; V was cut back by 10 bases and J by 6 bases. There are 11 residues in the CDR3. In DNA, the CDR3 is TGTGCCACCATACAGGGGGGCGAGCAGTACTTC. Its protein product is CATIQGGEQYF.

The CDR3 protein is CATTILRDPTNEQFF. The CDR3, as DNA: TGTGCCACGACCATATTACGGGACCCCACAAATGAGCAGTTCTTC. The chain is built from TRBV10-3 and TRBJ2-1; D tentatively reads TRBD1 or TRBD2 (5 bases each). The CDR3 is 15 residues long. Germline V gives CDR1 ENHRY, CDR2 SYGVKD. V gave up 10 bases and J gave up 7 bases, with 23 bases separating them.

V is TRBV5-1 and J is TRBJ2-6, with D unclear. CDR1 is SGHRS and CDR2 is YFSETQ in the germline V gene. Trimming stripped 4 bases from V and 0 bases from J, with 11 bases between. This CDR3 is 16 amino acids long. Here the CDR3 DNA reads TGCGCCAGCAGCGGCGGACGGTACTCTGGGGCCAACGTCCTGACTTTC. This gives the protein CASSGGRYSGANVLTF.

The rearrangement joins TRBV2 to TRBJ2-6; D gene ambiguous. V was pared by 7 bases and J by 1 base, with 8 bases between. Germline lookup yields CDR1 SNHLY and CDR2 FYNNEI. The CDR3 runs 14 residues. CDR3 residues: CASIRESGANVLTF. The CDR3 DNA reads TGTGCCAGCATTAGGGAATCTGGGGCCAACGTCCTGACTTTC.

CDR3 protein: CASSIRQGTNEKLFF. The CDR3 DNA follows: TGTGCCAGTAGTATACGACAGGGGACTAATGAAAAACTGTTTTTT. The chain is built from TRBV19 and TRBJ1-4, with 8 bases that match TRBD1. Trimming cost V 2 bases and J 2 bases; bases outside gene matches: 1. This CDR3 has 15 residues. The V gene's germline CDR1 is LNHDA and CDR2 SQIVND (reference sequence).

The CDR3: CASSPTGQNTEAFF. CDR3 bases: TGTGCCAGCAGCCCCACGGGGCAGAACACTGAAGCTTTCTTT. J is TRBJ1-1 and V is TRBV6-6; tentative D call: TRBD1 (5 bases). Per the germline V gene, CDR1 is MNHNY and CDR2 is SVGAGI (reference sequence). The CDR3 contains 14 residues. Trimming stripped 6 bases from V and 1 base from J, with 12 bases between.

This chain uses TRBV5-6 with TRBJ2-3, with 10 bases identical to TRBD1. Germline CDR1 and CDR2: SGHDT and YYEEEE. CDR3 length equals 16 residues. V was pared by 4 bases and J by 5 bases, with 10 bases of the junction left unmatched. Here the CDR3 reads CASSAKGQGSIDTQYF. The CDR3 DNA sequence: TGTGCCAGCAGCGCCAAGGGACAGGGGAGTATAGATACGCAGTATTTT.

This clone was counted a few times. The chain recombines TRBV28 with TRBJ1-1; D gene unclear. CDR1 and CDR2 (germline): MDHEN, SYDVKM. Trimming took 4 bases from V and 5 from J, leaving 11 bases between them. The CDR3 has 13 amino acids. This CDR3 reads CASSSVLLTEAFF. The CDR3 DNA reads as TGTGCCAGCAGTTCTGTCCTATTAACTGAAGCTTTCTTT.

V usage is TRBV28 and J usage is TRBJ1-1, with D uncertain. V was shortened by 6 bases and J by 7 bases, with 15 bases between the two germline ends. There are 13 residues in the CDR3. CDR1 is MDHEN, CDR2 SYDVKM, per germline. The CDR3 region is CASRPLIPREAFF. The CDR3, as DNA: TGTGCCAGCAGGCCCCTAATCCCGCGTGAAGCTTTCTTT.

This chain links TRBV9 with TRBJ2-1, with 8 bases lining up with TRBD2. Germline V gene sequence: CDR1 SGDLS, CDR2 YYNGEE. This CDR3 has 16 residues. The V and J ends lost 2 bases and 6 bases, in that order; junction bases with no gene match: 10. The CDR3 region is CASSVNEGGGRNEQFF. The CDR3 bases are TGTGCCAGCAGCGTCAATGAGGGCGGGGGGCGCAATGAGCAGTTCTTC.